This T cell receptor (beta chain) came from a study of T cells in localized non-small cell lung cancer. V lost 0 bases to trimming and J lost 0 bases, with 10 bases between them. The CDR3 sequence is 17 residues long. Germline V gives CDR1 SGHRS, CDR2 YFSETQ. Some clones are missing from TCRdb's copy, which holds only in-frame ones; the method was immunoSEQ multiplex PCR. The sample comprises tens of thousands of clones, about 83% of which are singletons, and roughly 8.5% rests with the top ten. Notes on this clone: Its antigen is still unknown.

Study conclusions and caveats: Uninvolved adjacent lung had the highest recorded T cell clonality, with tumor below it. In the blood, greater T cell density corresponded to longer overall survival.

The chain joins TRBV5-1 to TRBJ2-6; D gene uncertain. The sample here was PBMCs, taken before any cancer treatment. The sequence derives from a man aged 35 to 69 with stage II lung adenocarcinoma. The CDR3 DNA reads TGCGCCAGCAGCTTGGCAACCAGCAGCTCTGGGGCCAACGTCCTGACTTTC. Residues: CASSLATSSSGANVLTF.